This record looks at one TCR beta chain sequence and its context. The germline gives CDR1 MNHEY, CDR2 SMNVEV (reference sequence). The CDR3 covers 13 residues. The V and J ends lost 4 bases and 10 bases respectively, with 16 bases between them. As handled by the study authors: Estimated nucleated cell counts came from reference gene primer amplification. Some clones are missing from TCRdb's copy, which holds only in-frame ones; the method was immunoSEQ multiplex PCR. That table supplies the V and J calls and clone size; D and trimming were determined from the DNA. The table records around 370,000 clones, roughly 89% of them present only once. This entry belongs to a study of blood T cell repertoires in COVID-19. At the level of the study: Acute and convalescent COVID-19 samples came from the United States, Italy and Spain. T cells, B-cell-depleted T cells, or PBMCs supplied cDNA or gDNA.

This TCR derives from a man younger than 35 with active or convalescent COVID-19. The gene calls are TRBV27 and TRBJ1-1; a possible D gene is TRBD1 (5 bases). Specimen: peripheral blood. CDR3 bases: TGTGCCAGCAGTTACTCCGACGGGGGAAGAGCTTTCTTT. It translates to CASSYSDGGRAFF.